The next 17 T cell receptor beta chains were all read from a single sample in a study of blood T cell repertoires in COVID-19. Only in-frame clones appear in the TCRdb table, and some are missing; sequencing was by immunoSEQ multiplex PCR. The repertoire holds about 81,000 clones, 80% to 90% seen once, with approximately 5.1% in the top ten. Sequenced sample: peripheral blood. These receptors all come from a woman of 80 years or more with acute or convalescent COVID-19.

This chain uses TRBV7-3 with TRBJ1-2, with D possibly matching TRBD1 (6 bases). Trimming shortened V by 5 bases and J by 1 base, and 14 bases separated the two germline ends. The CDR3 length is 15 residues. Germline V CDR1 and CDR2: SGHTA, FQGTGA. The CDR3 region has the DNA TGTGCCAGCAGCCAAATCGGGGGGCTTAACTATGGCTACACCTTC. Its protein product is CASSQIGGLNYGYTF. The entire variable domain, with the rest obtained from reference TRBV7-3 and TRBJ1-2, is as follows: GAGVSQTPSNKVTEKGKYVELRCDPISGHTALYWYRQSLGQGPEFLIYFQGTGAADDSGLPNDRFFAVRPEGSVSTLKIQRTERGDSAVYLCASSQIGGLNYGYTFGSGTRLTVV.

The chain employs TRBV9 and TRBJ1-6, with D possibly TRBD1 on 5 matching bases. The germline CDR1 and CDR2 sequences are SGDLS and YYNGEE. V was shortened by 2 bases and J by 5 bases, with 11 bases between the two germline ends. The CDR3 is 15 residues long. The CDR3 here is CASSVTVENNSPLHF. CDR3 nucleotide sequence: TGTGCCAGCAGCGTGACAGTAGAGAATAATTCACCCCTCCACTTT. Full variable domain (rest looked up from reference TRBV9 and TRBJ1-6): DSGVTQTPKHLITATGQRVTLRCSPRSGDLSVYWYQQSLDQGLQFLIQYYNGEERAKGNILERFSAQQFPDLHSELNLSSLELGDSALYFCASSVTVENNSPLHFGNGTRLTVT.

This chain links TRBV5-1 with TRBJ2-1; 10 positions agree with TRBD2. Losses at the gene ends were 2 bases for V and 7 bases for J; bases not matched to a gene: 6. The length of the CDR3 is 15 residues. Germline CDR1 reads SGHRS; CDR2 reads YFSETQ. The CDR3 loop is CASSFTSGIGNEQFF. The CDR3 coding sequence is TGCGCCAGCAGCTTTACTAGCGGGATTGGGAATGAGCAGTTCTTC.

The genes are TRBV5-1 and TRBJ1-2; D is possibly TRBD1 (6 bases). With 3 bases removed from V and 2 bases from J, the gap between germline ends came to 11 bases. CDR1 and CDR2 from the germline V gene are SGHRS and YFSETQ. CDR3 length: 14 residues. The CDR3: CASSSGQPNYGYTF. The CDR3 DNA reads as TGCGCCAGCAGCTCAGGACAGCCCAACTATGGCTACACCTTC.

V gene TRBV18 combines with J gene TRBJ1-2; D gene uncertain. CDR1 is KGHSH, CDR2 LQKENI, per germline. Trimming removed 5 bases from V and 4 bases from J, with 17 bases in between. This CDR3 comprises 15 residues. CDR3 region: CASSSQAVGVYGYTF. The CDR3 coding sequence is TGTGCCAGCTCATCGCAGGCGGTGGGAGTCTATGGCTACACCTTC.

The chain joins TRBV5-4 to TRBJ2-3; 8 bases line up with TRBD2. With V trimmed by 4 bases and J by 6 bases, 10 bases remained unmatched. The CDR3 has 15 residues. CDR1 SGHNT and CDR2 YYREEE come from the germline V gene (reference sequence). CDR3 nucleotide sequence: TGTGCCAGCAGCCCCGGGGGGGCCTCCGGCGATACGCAGTATTTT. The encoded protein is CASSPGGASGDTQYF.

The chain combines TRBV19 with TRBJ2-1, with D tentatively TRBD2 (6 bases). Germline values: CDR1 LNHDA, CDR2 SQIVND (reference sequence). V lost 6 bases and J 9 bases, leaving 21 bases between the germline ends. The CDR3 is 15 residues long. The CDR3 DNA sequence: TGTGCCAGTAGGGAGGGAACGGGGTTCTGGACTGAGCAGTTCTTC. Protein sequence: CASREGTGFWTEQFF. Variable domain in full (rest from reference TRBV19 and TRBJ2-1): DGGITQSPKYLFRKEGQNVTLSCEQNLNHDAMYWYRQDPGQGLRLIYYSQIVNDFQKGDIAEGYSVSREKKESFPLTVTSAQKNPTAFYLCASREGTGFWTEQFFGPGTRLTVL.

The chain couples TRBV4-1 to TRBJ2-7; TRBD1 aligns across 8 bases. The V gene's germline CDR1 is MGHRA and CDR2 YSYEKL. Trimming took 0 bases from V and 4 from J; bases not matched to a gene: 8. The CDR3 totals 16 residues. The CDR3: CASSQDFSGGWYEQYF. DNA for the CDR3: TGCGCCAGCAGCCAAGATTTCTCAGGGGGCTGGTACGAGCAGTACTTC.

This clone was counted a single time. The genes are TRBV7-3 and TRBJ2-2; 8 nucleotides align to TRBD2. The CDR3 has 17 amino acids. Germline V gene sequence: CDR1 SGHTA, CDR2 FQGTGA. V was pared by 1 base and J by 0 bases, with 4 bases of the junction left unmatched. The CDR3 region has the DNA TGTGCCAGCAGCTTAATGGCGGGGGGCCCGAACACCGGGGAGCTGTTTTTT. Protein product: CASSLMAGGPNTGELFF.

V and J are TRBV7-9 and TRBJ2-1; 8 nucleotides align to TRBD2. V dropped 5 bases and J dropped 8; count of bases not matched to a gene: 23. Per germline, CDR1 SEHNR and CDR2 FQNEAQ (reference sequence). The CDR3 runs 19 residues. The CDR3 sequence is CASSPGGANWALLQDEQFF. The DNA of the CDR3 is TGTGCCAGCAGCCCGGGAGGGGCGAATTGGGCTCTCCTACAGGATGAGCAGTTCTTC.

Here the CDR3 reads CANIRGEDTEAFF. The CDR3 nucleotides read TGTGCCAACATCCGCGGAGAAGACACTGAAGCTTTCTTT. The gene calls are TRBV2 and TRBJ1-1; D not certain. The V gene lost 10 bases and the J gene lost 3 bases, with 15 bases spanning the gap. The CDR3 covers 13 residues. Germline loops: CDR1 SNHLY, CDR2 FYNNEI. The full variable domain, with the rest looked up from reference TRBV2 and TRBJ1-1, is EPEVTQTPSHQVTQMGQEVILRCVPISNHLYFYWYRQILGQKVEFLVSFYNNEISEKSEIFDDQFSVERPDGSNFTLKIRSTKLEDSAMYFCANIRGEDTEAFFGQGTRLTVV.

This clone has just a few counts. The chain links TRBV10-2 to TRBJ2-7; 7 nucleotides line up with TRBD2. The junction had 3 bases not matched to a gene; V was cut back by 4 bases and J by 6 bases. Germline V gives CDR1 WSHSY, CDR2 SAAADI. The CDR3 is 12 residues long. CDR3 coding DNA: TGCGCCAGCAGTGGGGGAGGGAGCGAGCAGTACTTC. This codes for CASSGGGSEQYF.

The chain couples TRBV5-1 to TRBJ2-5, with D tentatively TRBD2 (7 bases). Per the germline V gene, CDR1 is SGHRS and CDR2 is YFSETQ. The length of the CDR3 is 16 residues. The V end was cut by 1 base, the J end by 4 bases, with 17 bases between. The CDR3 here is CASSLPVGGAGETQYF. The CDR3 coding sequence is TGCGCCAGCAGCTTGCCCGTGGGGGGGGCAGGAGAGACCCAGTACTTC.

CDR3 residues: CASSPARSGSTDTQYF. In DNA form, the CDR3 reads TGTGCCAGCTCACCCGCGAGGAGTGGTAGCACAGATACGCAGTATTTT. The chain recombines TRBV18 with TRBJ2-3, with D uncertain. This CDR3 spans 16 amino acids. Germline CDR1 and CDR2: KGHSH and LQKENI. V was cut by 3 bases and J by 0 bases, with 13 bases left in between.

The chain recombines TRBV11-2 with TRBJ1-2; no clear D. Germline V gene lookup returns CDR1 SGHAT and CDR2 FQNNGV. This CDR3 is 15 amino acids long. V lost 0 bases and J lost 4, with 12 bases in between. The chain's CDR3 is CASSLEARAPYGYTF. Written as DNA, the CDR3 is TGTGCCAGCAGCTTAGAGGCGAGGGCTCCCTATGGCTACACCTTC.

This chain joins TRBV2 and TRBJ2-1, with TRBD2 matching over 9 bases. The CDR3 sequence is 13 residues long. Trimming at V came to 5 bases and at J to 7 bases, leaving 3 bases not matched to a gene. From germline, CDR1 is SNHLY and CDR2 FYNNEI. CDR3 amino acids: CASSRLAVNEQFF. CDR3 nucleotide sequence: TGTGCCAGCAGTAGACTAGCGGTAAATGAGCAGTTCTTC.

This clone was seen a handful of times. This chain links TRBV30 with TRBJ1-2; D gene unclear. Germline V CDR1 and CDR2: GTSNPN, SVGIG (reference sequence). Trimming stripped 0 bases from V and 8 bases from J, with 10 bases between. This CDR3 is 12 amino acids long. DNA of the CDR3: TGTGCCTGGAGTGTACCCCCGGGAGGCTACACCTTC. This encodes CAWSVPPGGYTF. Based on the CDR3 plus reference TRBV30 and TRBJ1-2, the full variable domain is SQTIHQWPATLVQPVGSPLSLECTVEGTSNPNLYWYRQAAGRGLQLLFYSVGIGQISSEVPQNLSASRPQDRQFILSSKKLLLSDSGFYLCAWSVPPGGYTFGSGTRLTVV.